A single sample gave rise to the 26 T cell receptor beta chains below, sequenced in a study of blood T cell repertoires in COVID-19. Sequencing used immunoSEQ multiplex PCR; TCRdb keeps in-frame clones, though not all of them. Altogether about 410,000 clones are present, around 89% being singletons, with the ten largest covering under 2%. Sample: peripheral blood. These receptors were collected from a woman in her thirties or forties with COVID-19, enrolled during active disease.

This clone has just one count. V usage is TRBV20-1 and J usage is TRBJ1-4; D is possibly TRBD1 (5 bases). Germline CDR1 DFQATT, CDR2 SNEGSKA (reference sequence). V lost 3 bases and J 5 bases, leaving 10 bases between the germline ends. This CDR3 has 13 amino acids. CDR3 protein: CSASRRGNEKLFF. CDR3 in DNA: TGCAGTGCTAGTCGTCGGGGGAATGAAAAACTGTTTTTT.

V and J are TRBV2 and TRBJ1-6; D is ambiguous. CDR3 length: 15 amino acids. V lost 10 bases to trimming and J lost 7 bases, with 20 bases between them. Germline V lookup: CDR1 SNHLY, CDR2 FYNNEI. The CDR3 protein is CATQNPPHENSPLHF. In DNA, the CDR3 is TGTGCCACCCAAAATCCCCCCCATGAGAATTCACCCCTCCACTTT. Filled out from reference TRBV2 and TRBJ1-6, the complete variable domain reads EPEVTQTPSHQVTQMGQEVILRCVPISNHLYFYWYRQILGQKVEFLVSFYNNEISEKSEIFDDQFSVERPDGSNFTLKIRSTKLEDSAMYFCATQNPPHENSPLHFGNGTRLTVT.

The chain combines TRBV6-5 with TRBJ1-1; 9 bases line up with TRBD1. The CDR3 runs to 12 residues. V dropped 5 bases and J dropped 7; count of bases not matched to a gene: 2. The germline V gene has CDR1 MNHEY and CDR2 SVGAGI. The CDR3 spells CASSRTGDEAFF. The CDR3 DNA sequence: TGTGCCAGCAGTCGGACAGGGGATGAAGCTTTCTTT.

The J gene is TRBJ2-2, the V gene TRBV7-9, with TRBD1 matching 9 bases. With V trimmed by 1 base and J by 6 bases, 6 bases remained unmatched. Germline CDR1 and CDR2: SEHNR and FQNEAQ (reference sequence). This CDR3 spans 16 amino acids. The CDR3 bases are TGTGCCAGCAGCTTAGGGATCGGACAGGGGTCCGGGGAGCTGTTTTTT. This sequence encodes CASSLGIGQGSGELFF.

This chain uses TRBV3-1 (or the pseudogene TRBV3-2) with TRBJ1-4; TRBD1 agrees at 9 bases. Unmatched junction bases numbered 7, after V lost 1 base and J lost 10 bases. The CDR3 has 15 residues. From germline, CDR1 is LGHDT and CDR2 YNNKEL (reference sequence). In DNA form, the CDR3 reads TGTGCCAGCAGCCAAGTGGGGACAGGGAGTAGAAAACTGTTTTTT. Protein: CASSQVGTGSRKLFF.

DNA of the CDR3: TGCGCCAGCAGCCAAGATCCTGCGGCAGATGAAGCTTTCTTT. Amino acids: CASSQDPAADEAFF. This sequence joins TRBV4-1 and TRBJ1-1; no clear D gene. V lost 0 bases and J 7 bases, leaving 12 bases between the germline ends. The CDR3 length is 14 residues. Germline loops: CDR1 MGHRA, CDR2 YSYEKL.

The CDR3 coding sequence is TGCGCCAGCAGCCAAGACCCTAGCTCCTACGAGCAGTACTTC. This gives the protein CASSQDPSSYEQYF. The V gene is TRBV4-3, the J gene TRBJ2-7, with D unresolved. Germline assignment: CDR1 LGHNA and CDR2 YSLEER. Between the trimmed V and J ends, which lost 0 bases and 0 bases, there was a span of 6 bases. The CDR3 length is 14 residues.

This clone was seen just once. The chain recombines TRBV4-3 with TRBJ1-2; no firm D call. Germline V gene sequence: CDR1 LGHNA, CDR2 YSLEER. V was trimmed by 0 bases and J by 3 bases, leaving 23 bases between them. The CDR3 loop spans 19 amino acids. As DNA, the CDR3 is TGCGCCAGCAGCCAAGATATCCCCCCAGGCGGGGTTCTACACTATGGCTACACCTTC. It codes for CASSQDIPPGGVLHYGYTF.

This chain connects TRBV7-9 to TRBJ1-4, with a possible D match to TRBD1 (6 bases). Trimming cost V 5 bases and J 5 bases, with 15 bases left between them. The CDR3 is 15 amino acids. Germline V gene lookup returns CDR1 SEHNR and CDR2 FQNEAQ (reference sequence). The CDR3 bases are TGTGCCAGCAGCCGCGGACAGTCAAAGAATGAAAAACTGTTTTTT. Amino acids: CASSRGQSKNEKLFF.

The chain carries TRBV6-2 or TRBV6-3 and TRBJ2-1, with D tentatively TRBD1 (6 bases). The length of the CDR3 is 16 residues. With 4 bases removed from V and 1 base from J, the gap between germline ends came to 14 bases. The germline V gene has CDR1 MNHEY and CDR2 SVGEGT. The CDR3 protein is CASSSNRAPSYNEQFF. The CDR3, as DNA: TGTGCCAGCAGTTCCAACAGGGCACCGTCCTACAATGAGCAGTTCTTC.

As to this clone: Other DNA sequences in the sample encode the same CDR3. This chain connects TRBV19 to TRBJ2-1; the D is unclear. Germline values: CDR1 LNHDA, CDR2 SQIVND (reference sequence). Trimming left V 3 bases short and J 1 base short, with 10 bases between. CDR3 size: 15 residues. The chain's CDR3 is CASSIEPTSYNEQFF. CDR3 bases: TGTGCCAGTAGTATTGAGCCGACTTCCTACAATGAGCAGTTCTTC. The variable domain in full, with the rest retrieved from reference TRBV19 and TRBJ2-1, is DGGITQSPKYLFRKEGQNVTLSCEQNLNHDAMYWYRQDPGQGLRLIYYSQIVNDFQKGDIAEGYSVSREKKESFPLTVTSAQKNPTAFYLCASSIEPTSYNEQFFGPGTRLTVL.

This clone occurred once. CDR3 region: CASRPTGVRPQHF. In nucleotides, the CDR3 is TGTGCCAGCAGACCTACAGGGGTCCGGCCCCAGCATTTT. The chain employs TRBV6-5 and TRBJ1-5; 7 bases align to TRBD1. The V and J ends lost 6 bases and 9 bases, in that order; junction bases with no gene match: 8. Germline CDR1 is MNHEY and CDR2 is SVGAGI. The CDR3 has 13 residues.

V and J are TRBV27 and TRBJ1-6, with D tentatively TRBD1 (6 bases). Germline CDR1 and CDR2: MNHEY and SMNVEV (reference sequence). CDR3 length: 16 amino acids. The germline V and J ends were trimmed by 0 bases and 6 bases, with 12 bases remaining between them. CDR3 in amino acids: CASSLSTGMSNSPLHF. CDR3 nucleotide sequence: TGTGCCAGCAGTTTATCAACAGGGATGAGTAATTCACCCCTCCACTTT.

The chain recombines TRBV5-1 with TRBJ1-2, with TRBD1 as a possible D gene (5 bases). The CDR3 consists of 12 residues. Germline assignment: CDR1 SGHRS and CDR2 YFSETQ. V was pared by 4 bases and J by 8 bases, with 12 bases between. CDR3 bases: TGCGCCAGCAGCCGACAGATGGAGGGCTACACCTTC. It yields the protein CASSRQMEGYTF.

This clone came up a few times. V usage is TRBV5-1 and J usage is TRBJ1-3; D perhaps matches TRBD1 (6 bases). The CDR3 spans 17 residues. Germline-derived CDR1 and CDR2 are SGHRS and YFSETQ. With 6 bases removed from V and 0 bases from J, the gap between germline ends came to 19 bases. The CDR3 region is CASKTGPYRGSGNTIYF. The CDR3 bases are TGCGCCAGCAAGACAGGCCCTTACCGCGGCTCTGGAAACACCATATATTTT.

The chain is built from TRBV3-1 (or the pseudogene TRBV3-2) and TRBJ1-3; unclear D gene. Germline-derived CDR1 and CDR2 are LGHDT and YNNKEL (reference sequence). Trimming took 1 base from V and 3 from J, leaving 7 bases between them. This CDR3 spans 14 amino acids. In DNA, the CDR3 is TGTGCCAGCAGCCAAGCTGTAATTGGAAACACCATATATTTT. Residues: CASSQAVIGNTIYF.

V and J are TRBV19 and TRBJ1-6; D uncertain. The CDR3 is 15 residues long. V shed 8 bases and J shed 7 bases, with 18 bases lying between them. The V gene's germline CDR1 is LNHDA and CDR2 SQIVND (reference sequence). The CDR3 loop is CASRRSGFGNSPLHF. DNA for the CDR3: TGTGCCAGTCGCCGGAGTGGTTTCGGCAATTCACCCCTCCACTTT.

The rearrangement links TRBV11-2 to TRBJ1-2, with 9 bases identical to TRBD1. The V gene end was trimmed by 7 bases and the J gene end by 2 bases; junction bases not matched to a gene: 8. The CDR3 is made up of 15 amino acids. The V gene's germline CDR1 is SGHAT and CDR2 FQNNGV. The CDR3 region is CASTYGQGLNYGYTF. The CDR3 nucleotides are TGTGCCAGCACCTATGGACAGGGGCTGAACTATGGCTACACCTTC.

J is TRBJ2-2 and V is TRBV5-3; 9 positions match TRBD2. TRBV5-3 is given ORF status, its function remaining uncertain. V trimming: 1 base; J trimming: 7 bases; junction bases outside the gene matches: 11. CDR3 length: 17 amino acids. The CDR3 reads CARSLLRTSEAVGELFF. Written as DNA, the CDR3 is TGTGCCAGAAGCTTGCTAAGGACTAGCGAGGCTGTCGGGGAGCTGTTTTTT.

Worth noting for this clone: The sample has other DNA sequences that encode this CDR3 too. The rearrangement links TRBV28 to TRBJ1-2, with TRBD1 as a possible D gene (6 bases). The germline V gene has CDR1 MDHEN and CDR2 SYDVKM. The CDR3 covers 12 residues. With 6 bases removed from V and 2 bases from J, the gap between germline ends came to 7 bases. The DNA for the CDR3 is TGTGCCAGCAGAACAGGGAACTATGGCTACACCTTC. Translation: CASRTGNYGYTF.

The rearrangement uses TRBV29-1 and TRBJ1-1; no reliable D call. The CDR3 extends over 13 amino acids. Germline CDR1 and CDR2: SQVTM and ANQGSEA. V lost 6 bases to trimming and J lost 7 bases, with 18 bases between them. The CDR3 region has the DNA TGCAGCGTGTGGGCCCTAACTCGGTTTGAAGCTTTCTTT. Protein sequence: CSVWALTRFEAFF.

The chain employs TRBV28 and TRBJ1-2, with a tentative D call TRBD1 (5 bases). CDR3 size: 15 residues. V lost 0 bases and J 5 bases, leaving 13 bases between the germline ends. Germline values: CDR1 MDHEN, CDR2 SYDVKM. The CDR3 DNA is TGTGCCAGCAGTTTATGGGCAGGGCTTAGTTATGGCTACACCTTC. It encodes CASSLWAGLSYGYTF.

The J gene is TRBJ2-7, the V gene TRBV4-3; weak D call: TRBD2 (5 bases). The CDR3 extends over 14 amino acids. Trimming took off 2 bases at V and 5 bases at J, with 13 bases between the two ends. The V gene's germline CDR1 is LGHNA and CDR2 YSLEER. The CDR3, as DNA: TGCGCCAGCAGCCAACATACGGGGTGGAACGAGCAGTACTTC. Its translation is CASSQHTGWNEQYF.

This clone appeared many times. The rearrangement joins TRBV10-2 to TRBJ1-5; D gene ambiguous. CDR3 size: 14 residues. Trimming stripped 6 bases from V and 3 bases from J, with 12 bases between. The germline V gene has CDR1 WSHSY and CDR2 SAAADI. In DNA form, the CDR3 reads TGCGCCAGCAGCCGCGGGAGCCTCAATCAGCCCCAGCATTTT. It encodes CASSRGSLNQPQHF.

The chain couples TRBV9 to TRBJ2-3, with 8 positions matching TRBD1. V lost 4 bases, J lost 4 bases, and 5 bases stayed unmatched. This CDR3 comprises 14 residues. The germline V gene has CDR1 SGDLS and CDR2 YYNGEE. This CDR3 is CASSTDREADTQYF. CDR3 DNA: TGTGCCAGCAGCACGGACAGGGAAGCAGATACGCAGTATTTT.

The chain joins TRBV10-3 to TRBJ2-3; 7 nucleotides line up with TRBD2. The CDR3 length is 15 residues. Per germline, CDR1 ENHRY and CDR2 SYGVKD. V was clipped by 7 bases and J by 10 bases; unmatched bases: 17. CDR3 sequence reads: CAIMSAGDPPFSQYF. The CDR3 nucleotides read TGTGCCATCATGTCTGCGGGGGACCCTCCGTTTTCGCAGTATTTT.